Each of the 17 T cell receptor beta chains below was sequenced from the same sample in a study of control samples from healthy donors and cancer patients (dated by TCRdb to about 2020). The method was the immunoSEQ multiplex PCR assay. The table comes from immuneACCESS by way of TCRdb, which keeps in-frame sequences with V and J called. Part of the clones is missing from these tables; in studies checked, under half for an unresolved V gene and the rest for unknown reasons. The sample table contains around 86,000 clones; only one count was recorded for approximately 90% of them. Clones ranked in the top ten supply 1.5% to 2% of the sample. Sequenced material: PBMCs. These receptors were collected from a woman in her fifties or sixties with head and neck cancer.

The chain recombines TRBV6-5 with TRBJ1-5; TRBD1 is a possible D gene (5 bases). Trimming removed 6 bases from V and 5 bases from J, with 8 bases in between. Germline V gene sequence: CDR1 MNHEY, CDR2 SVGAGI. This CDR3 contains 12 residues. The CDR3 is CASSQGDQPQHF. Here the CDR3 DNA reads TGTGCCAGCAGCCAGGGTGATCAGCCCCAGCATTTT.

The chain uses TRBV5-6 and TRBJ1-2; D unresolved. Trimming left V 4 bases short and J 7 bases short, with 11 bases between. CDR1 SGHDT and CDR2 YYEEEE come from the germline V gene. This CDR3 spans 12 amino acids. CDR3 in amino acids: CASSRELGGYTF. CDR3 in DNA: TGTGCCAGCAGCCGAGAACTGGGTGGCTACACCTTC. The full variable domain, in which reference TRBV5-6 and TRBJ1-2 provide the parts outside the CDR3, is DAGVTQSPTHLIKTRGQQVTLRCSPKSGHDTVSWYQQALGQGPQFIFQYYEEEERQRGNFPDRFSGHQFPNYSSELNVNALLLGDSALYLCASSRELGGYTFGSGTRLTVV.

The count of this clone is one. V gene TRBV10-2 combines with J gene TRBJ2-3; 12 bases line up with TRBD2. V lost 2 bases to trimming and J lost 4 bases; unmatched junction nucleotides: 4. This CDR3 has 16 amino acids. Germline V gene sequence: CDR1 WSHSY, CDR2 SAAADI. CDR3 sequence: CASSERLAGVSDTQYF. The CDR3 DNA sequence: TGCGCCAGCAGTGAGAGACTAGCGGGAGTATCAGATACGCAGTATTTT.

The rearrangement uses TRBV3-1 (or the pseudogene TRBV3-2) and TRBJ2-7; D is uncertain. CDR3 length: 13 amino acids. Germline CDR1 and CDR2: LGHDT and YNNKEL (reference sequence). V was cut by 3 bases and J by 0 bases, with 6 bases left in between. CDR3 loop: CASSHFSSYEQYF. The CDR3 bases are TGTGCCAGCAGCCATTTTAGCTCCTACGAGCAGTACTTC.

The chain employs TRBV5-5 and TRBJ1-1; D not certain. Trimming removed 0 bases from V and 5 bases from J, with 11 bases in between. The CDR3 sequence is 14 residues long. CDR1 and CDR2 from the germline V gene are SGHKS and YYEKEE (reference sequence). The CDR3 sequence: CASSLDNFVTEAFF. The CDR3 DNA reads TGTGCCAGCAGCTTGGATAATTTCGTGACTGAAGCTTTCTTT.

The chain employs TRBV28 and TRBJ2-6; 8 bases fit TRBD1. Trimming cost V 10 bases and J 4 bases; bases outside gene matches: 9. This CDR3 has 15 residues. Germline assignment: CDR1 MDHEN and CDR2 SYDVKM. The CDR3: CATTQGARGANVLTF. The CDR3, as DNA: TGTGCCACCACGCAGGGGGCAAGGGGGGCCAACGTCCTGACTTTC.

The V gene is TRBV13, the J gene TRBJ1-6; no clear D. The CDR3 spans 15 residues. V was trimmed by 3 bases and J by 1 base, leaving 7 bases between them. CDR1 and CDR2 from the germline V gene are PRHDT and FYEKMQ (reference sequence). The CDR3 region is CASSFGVSYNSPLHF. The CDR3 DNA reads as TGTGCCAGCAGCTTCGGGGTATCCTATAATTCACCCCTCCACTTT. The full variable domain, completed using reference TRBV13 and TRBJ1-6, is AAGVIQSPRHLIKEKRETATLKCYPIPRHDTVYWYQQGPGQDPQFLISFYEKMQSDKGSIPDRFSAQQFSDYHSELNMSSLELGDSALYFCASSFGVSYNSPLHFGNGTRLTVT.

Here the CDR3 DNA reads TGTGCCAGCAGCCAAGATTTTCAATTGGTCACAGATACGCAGTATTTT. Amino acids: CASSQDFQLVTDTQYF. The V gene is TRBV4-2, the J gene TRBJ2-3; no definite D call. The length of the CDR3 is 16 residues. Germline-derived CDR1 and CDR2 are LGHNA and YNFKEQ. Trimming cost V 0 bases and J 2 bases, with 12 bases left between them.

This chain connects TRBV2 to TRBJ2-5; 8 nucleotides match TRBD2. The CDR3 consists of 16 residues. V lost 7 bases, J lost 5 bases, and 15 bases stayed unmatched. CDR1 is SNHLY, CDR2 FYNNEI, per germline. The CDR3 region has the DNA TGTGCCAGCACCATCAACGAGCTAGCGGGTGGGGAGACCCAGTACTTC. Protein: CASTINELAGGETQYF.

The chain combines TRBV7-6 with TRBJ2-5; 8 bases line up with TRBD1. The CDR3 spans 15 residues. The germline gives CDR1 SGHVS, CDR2 FNYEAQ. The junction had 10 bases not matched to a gene; V was cut back by 5 bases and J by 5 bases. CDR3 sequence: CASSPGTGNTETQYF. CDR3 DNA sequence: TGTGCCAGCAGCCCCGGGACAGGCAATACTGAGACCCAGTACTTC.

The V and J genes are TRBV15 and TRBJ1-3; perhaps TRBD1 as D (5 bases). Germline V gene data show CDR1 as LNHNV and CDR2 as YYDKDF (reference sequence). V lost 1 base and J lost 0, with 13 bases in between. The CDR3 covers 17 residues. CDR3 residues: CATSRGGKGLSGNTIYF. CDR3 DNA sequence: TGTGCCACCAGCAGAGGCGGAAAGGGGCTCTCTGGAAACACCATATATTTT.

This chain links TRBV5-4 with TRBJ2-7; D is unclear. This CDR3 has 15 residues. The V gene lost 4 bases and the J gene lost 0 bases, with 14 bases spanning the gap. CDR1 SGHNT and CDR2 YYREEE come from the germline V gene (reference sequence). The CDR3 region is CASSQTQHPSYEQYF. In DNA form, the CDR3 reads TGTGCCAGCAGCCAAACGCAGCACCCCTCCTACGAGCAGTACTTC.

The chain combines TRBV7-2 with TRBJ1-6; tentatively, D is TRBD1 (5 bases). The germline gives CDR1 SGHTA, CDR2 FQGNSA. V was cut by 2 bases and J by 5 bases, with 10 bases left in between. CDR3 length: 15 amino acids. CDR3 region: CASSLNGGNNSPLHF. The CDR3 DNA follows: TGTGCCAGCAGCTTAAACGGGGGGAATAATTCACCCCTCCACTTT.

The chain combines TRBV30 with TRBJ1-6; no clear D gene. Germline CDR1 and CDR2: GTSNPN and SVGIG (reference sequence). The CDR3 contains 13 residues. Trimming shortened V by 0 bases and J by 7 bases, and 7 bases separated the two germline ends. Here the CDR3 reads CAWSVQGNSPLHF. CDR3 bases: TGTGCCTGGAGTGTACAAGGAAATTCACCCCTCCACTTT.

The rearrangement uses TRBV7-9 and TRBJ2-5; D perhaps matches TRBD1 (5 bases). The germline gives CDR1 SEHNR, CDR2 FQNEAQ (reference sequence). CDR3 length: 15 residues. V lost 0 bases to trimming and J lost 5 bases, with 13 bases between them. The chain's CDR3 is CASSLAVGARETQYF. The CDR3 DNA is TGTGCCAGCAGCTTAGCGGTTGGGGCCCGGGAGACCCAGTACTTC.

This clone has just one count. Here the CDR3 reads CASSSSLFNSPLHF. In nucleotides, the CDR3 is TGTGCCAGCAGTTCGAGTCTGTTTAATTCACCCCTCCACTTT. The chain links TRBV28 to TRBJ1-6, with D unresolved. V shed 4 bases and J shed 6 bases, with 10 bases lying between them. Germline assignment: CDR1 MDHEN and CDR2 SYDVKM. The CDR3 length is 14 residues.

The chain is built from TRBV5-1 and TRBJ2-5; the D gene is possibly TRBD1 (6 bases). Trimming shortened V by 3 bases and J by 4 bases, and 28 bases separated the two germline ends. From germline, CDR1 is SGHRS and CDR2 YFSETQ. This CDR3 has 19 residues. In DNA, the CDR3 is TGCGCCAGCAGCTGGATTTTGGGGGCCCCAGGGGCCATGGGAGAGACCCAGTACTTC. Translating gives CASSWILGAPGAMGETQYF.